The 32 T cell receptor beta chains presented below share a single source sample, sequenced in a study of T cell repertoires in cytomegalovirus infection. TCRdb ran MiXCR on the reads and lists one entry per CDR3 protein. The sample records about 55,000 distinct CDR3 sequences, around 20% being singletons. No antigens are known for them. The sample consisted of CD8+ T cells from cultured PBMCs, taken from culture after CMV antigen stimulation. These receptors originate from a human donor in good health (CMV status not recorded). Some clones in this sample may be carry-over from other donors' samples.

This chain connects TRBV7-8 to TRBJ2-7, with a tentative D call TRBD1 (5 bases). V was pared by 3 bases and J by 3 bases, with 6 bases between. The CDR3 covers 12 residues. Germline assignment: CDR1 SGHVS and CDR2 FQNEAQ. The DNA of the CDR3 is TGTGCCAGCAGCTTCGACAGCTACGAGCAGTACTTC. It codes for CASSFDSYEQYF.

The rearrangement joins TRBV29-1 to TRBJ1-1; the D is unclear. The CDR3 runs 13 residues. Germline values: CDR1 SQVTM, CDR2 ANQGSEA. V lost 0 bases and J lost 2, with 7 bases in between. Written as DNA, the CDR3 is TGCAGCGTTGAAGATTACAGAAACACTGAAGCTTTCTTT. This codes for CSVEDYRNTEAFF.

This clonotype was found a few times. CDR3 sequence reads: CASSNRGTAFF. As DNA, the CDR3 is TGTGCCAGCAGTAACAGGGGGACGGCTTTCTTT. The chain is built from TRBV25-1 and TRBJ1-1; TRBD1 aligns across 8 bases. The CDR3 runs 11 residues. CDR1 MGHDK and CDR2 SYGVNS come from the germline V gene. Trimming at V came to 5 bases and at J to 11 bases, leaving 4 bases not matched to a gene.

J is TRBJ2-7 and V is TRBV6-2 or TRBV6-3, with D uncertain. V was shortened by 5 bases and J by 2 bases, with 19 bases between the two germline ends. The length of the CDR3 is 16 residues. Germline V lookup: CDR1 MNHEY, CDR2 SVGEGT. The CDR3 bases are TGTGCCAGCAGTCCCCTCGAGCCAACCCCCACCTACGAGCAGTACTTC. The encoded protein is CASSPLEPTPTYEQYF.

This chain joins TRBV6-2 or TRBV6-3 and TRBJ1-4; D ambiguous. This CDR3 spans 12 amino acids. V was shortened by 2 bases and J by 8 bases, with 6 bases between the two germline ends. The germline V gene has CDR1 MNHEY and CDR2 SVGEGT. The DNA for the CDR3 is TGTGCCAGCAGTTACGTCCGGGAAAAACTGTTTTTT. This codes for CASSYVREKLFF.

This clonotype was picked up a small number of times. V usage is TRBV4-1 and J usage is TRBJ2-7, with D possibly being TRBD2 (5 bases). CDR1 is MGHRA, CDR2 YSYEKL, per germline. This CDR3 has 15 amino acids. The V end lost 0 bases, the J end lost 2 bases, and 11 bases lay between the germline ends. CDR3 in DNA: TGCGCCAGCAGCCAAGAACGGGGATGGACCTACGAGCAGTACTTC. Its protein product is CASSQERGWTYEQYF.

The chain is built from TRBV6-1 and TRBJ2-7; 8 bases fit TRBD2. The CDR3 runs 14 residues. Germline CDR1 and CDR2: MNHNS and SASEGT. The V and J ends lost 5 bases and 5 bases, in that order; junction bases with no gene match: 8. The CDR3 spells CASSHQGAGDEQYF. Here the CDR3 DNA reads TGTGCCAGCAGTCACCAGGGAGCGGGGGACGAGCAGTACTTC.

The chain is built from TRBV7-6 and TRBJ1-3; 8 nucleotides agree with TRBD1. Germline trimming cut 5 bases from V and 4 bases from J; bases unmatched to any gene: 4. Germline values: CDR1 SGHVS, CDR2 FNYEAQ. The CDR3 covers 14 residues. This CDR3 is CASSTDRGGNTIYF. DNA for the CDR3: TGTGCCAGCAGCACCGACAGGGGAGGAAACACCATATATTTT.

The rearrangement links TRBV6-2 or TRBV6-3 to TRBJ2-3, with TRBD2 matching over 13 bases. CDR1 is MNHEY and CDR2 is SVGEGT in the germline V gene. V dropped 2 bases and J dropped 6; count of bases not matched to a gene: 14. The CDR3 runs 19 residues. The CDR3 coding sequence is TGTGCCAGCAGTTACCCCCCACCCGGACTAGCGGGAGCGGCGGATACGCAGTATTTT. Translating it yields CASSYPPPGLAGAADTQYF.

This clonotype has at least ten counts. The chain recombines TRBV6-1 with TRBJ2-7, with 8 bases matching TRBD1. The germline V gene encodes CDR1 MNHNS and CDR2 SASEGT. J was trimmed by 7 bases and V by 4 bases; bases with no gene match: 9. This CDR3 comprises 14 residues. The CDR3 sequence: CASSGWTGLREQYF. The CDR3 region has the DNA TGTGCCAGCAGTGGCTGGACAGGGTTGCGAGAGCAGTACTTC.

This chain joins TRBV7-2 and TRBJ2-7; D is unresolved. The germline V gene has CDR1 SGHTA and CDR2 FQGNSA. The germline V and J ends were trimmed by 5 bases and 0 bases, with 2 bases remaining between them. This CDR3 contains 11 residues. The CDR3 loop reads CASSDSYEQYF. CDR3 DNA sequence: TGTGCCAGCAGCGACTCCTACGAGCAGTACTTC.

This clonotype was counted only a few times. The chain has TRBV19 and TRBJ2-1; 11 bases fit TRBD2. The J segment lost 6 bases and the V segment lost 5 bases, leaving 9 bases of the junction unmatched. The CDR3 is 16 amino acids. The germline V gene has CDR1 LNHDA and CDR2 SQIVND (reference sequence). The CDR3 DNA reads as TGTGCCAGTAGTTCCCCGGGGACTAGCGGTTTCAATGAGCAGTTCTTC. Translation gives CASSSPGTSGFNEQFF. The full variable domain, in which reference TRBV19 and TRBJ2-1 provide the parts outside the CDR3, is DGGITQSPKYLFRKEGQNVTLSCEQNLNHDAMYWYRQDPGQGLRLIYYSQIVNDFQKGDIAEGYSVSREKKESFPLTVTSAQKNPTAFYLCASSSPGTSGFNEQFFGPGTRLTVL.

This clonotype has just a few counts. V is TRBV7-9 and J is TRBJ2-6, with D perhaps matching TRBD2 (5 bases). Germline V CDR1 and CDR2: SEHNR, FQNEAQ (reference sequence). V was cut by 1 base and J by 11 bases, with 15 bases left in between. This CDR3 spans 15 amino acids. CDR3 sequence reads: CASSLGGEESYVLTF. The CDR3 nucleotides are TGTGCCAGCAGCTTAGGGGGAGAGGAATCCTACGTCCTGACTTTC.

The chain has TRBV7-9 and TRBJ1-1, with unresolved D. The CDR3 extends over 15 amino acids. Germline CDR1 SEHNR, CDR2 FQNEAQ (reference sequence). Deletions cut 1 base from V and 6 bases from J, with 15 bases between. This chain's CDR3 is CASSLGEGRGAEAFF. The CDR3 coding sequence is TGTGCCAGCAGCTTAGGGGAGGGTCGAGGCGCTGAAGCTTTCTTT.

This clonotype was detected a few times. V and J are TRBV7-8 and TRBJ2-2, with unresolved D. Germline V gene data show CDR1 as SGHVS and CDR2 as FQNEAQ. CDR3 size: 17 residues. V lost 2 bases to trimming and J lost 0 bases, with 13 bases between them. For the CDR3, the DNA is TGTGCCAGCAGCTTACCCACCGAACGGGCGAACACCGGGGAGCTGTTTTTT. Its translation is CASSLPTERANTGELFF.

This clonotype was counted many times. V gene TRBV5-6 combines with J gene TRBJ2-3; possibly TRBD1 for D (6 bases). The CDR3 is made up of 14 amino acids. Germline V gene lookup returns CDR1 SGHDT and CDR2 YYEEEE. V was clipped by 4 bases and J by 2 bases, with 11 bases between them. The CDR3 loop is CASSPWTDTDTQYF. The CDR3 coding sequence is TGTGCCAGCAGCCCCTGGACAGACACAGATACGCAGTATTTT.

The chain couples TRBV7-2 to TRBJ2-7, with TRBD1 as a possible D gene (5 bases). V shed 5 bases and J shed 3 bases, with 14 bases lying between them. This CDR3 spans 14 amino acids. Germline CDR1 reads SGHTA; CDR2 reads FQGNSA. CDR3 nucleotides: TGTGCCAGCAGCGTCGACAGAGACCTCTACGAGCAGTACTTC. It specifies CASSVDRDLYEQYF. The entire variable domain, with the rest obtained from reference TRBV7-2 and TRBJ2-7, is as follows: GAGVSQSPSNKVTEKGKDVELRCDPISGHTALYWYRQSLGQGLEFLIYFQGNSAPDKSGLPSDRFSAERTGGSVSTLTIQRTQQEDSAVYLCASSVDRDLYEQYFGPGTRLTVT.

The CDR3: CASSLFGSASYEQYF. CDR3 in DNA: TGTGCCAGCAGTTTATTCGGGAGCGCCTCCTACGAGCAGTACTTC. The J gene is TRBJ2-7, the V gene TRBV28; a weak D match, TRBD2 (6 bases). CDR1 is MDHEN, CDR2 SYDVKM, per germline. The CDR3 consists of 15 residues. V dropped 1 base and J dropped 0 bases, with 10 bases sitting between them.

The chain is built from TRBV5-6 and TRBJ1-1; tentatively, D is TRBD1 (6 bases). Trimming removed 2 bases at V and 5 bases at J, with 13 bases between. The CDR3 loop spans 14 amino acids. CDR1 SGHDT and CDR2 YYEEEE come from the germline V gene. The CDR3 reads CASSLPDRSTEAFF. The CDR3 DNA reads TGTGCCAGCAGCTTACCCGACAGGTCGACTGAAGCTTTCTTT.

The chain links TRBV6-5 to TRBJ2-5; 7 bases map to TRBD2. The CDR3 contains 15 residues. Germline V lookup: CDR1 MNHEY, CDR2 SVGAGI. After removal of 2 bases from V and 5 bases from J, the junction contained 8 bases not matched to a gene. In nucleotides, the CDR3 is TGTGCCAGCAGTTACGGCGGGGGAAAAGGCGAGACCCAGTACTTC. This encodes CASSYGGGKGETQYF.

There are a few counts of this clonotype. The rearrangement links TRBV4-1 to TRBJ2-3, with D perhaps given as TRBD1 or TRBD2 (5 bases each). The CDR3 covers 16 residues. The V gene's germline CDR1 is MGHRA and CDR2 YSYEKL. The V end lost 0 bases, the J end lost 4 bases, and 14 bases lay between the germline ends. DNA for the CDR3: TGCGCCAGCAGCCAAGAGGGGCTAACGGAGGCAGATACGCAGTATTTT. Its protein is CASSQEGLTEADTQYF.

V and J are TRBV7-8 and TRBJ2-7; 8 bases are shared with TRBD2. This CDR3 has 16 amino acids. From germline, CDR1 is SGHVS and CDR2 FQNEAQ. V was pared by 1 base and J by 0 bases, with 5 bases of the junction left unmatched. The CDR3 DNA reads TGTGCCAGCAGCTTAGTAGCGGGGTTTAGCTCCTACGAGCAGTACTTC. Translated, it gives CASSLVAGFSSYEQYF.

This clonotype was picked up a small number of times. In DNA, the CDR3 is TGTGCCAGCAGTAATATTGGTGAGCAGTTCTTC. It yields the protein CASSNIGEQFF. This chain uses TRBV27 with TRBJ2-1; D uncertain. The CDR3 runs to 11 residues. V was cut by 5 bases and J by 9 bases, with 8 bases left in between. Germline loops: CDR1 MNHEY, CDR2 SMNVEV (reference sequence).

This clonotype has a count of ten or more. This chain uses TRBV7-9 with TRBJ2-5; D possibly corresponds to TRBD1 (5 bases). The CDR3 covers 14 residues. CDR1 SEHNR and CDR2 FQNEAQ come from the germline V gene (reference sequence). V was cut by 4 bases and J by 3 bases, with 12 bases left in between. For the CDR3, the DNA is TGTGCCAGCAGCTCATGGGCAGGGAAAGAGACCCAGTACTTC. Protein product: CASSSWAGKETQYF.

The V call is TRBV13, the J call TRBJ2-1, with 7 bases aligning to TRBD1. V gave up 5 bases and J gave up 0 bases; unmatched junction bases: 7. This CDR3 contains 16 residues. Germline assignment: CDR1 PRHDT and CDR2 FYEKMQ (reference sequence). The CDR3 here is CASSPSGTASYNEQFF. CDR3 DNA sequence: TGTGCCAGCAGCCCCTCTGGGACAGCCTCCTACAATGAGCAGTTCTTC.

The chain employs TRBV28 and TRBJ1-1; D uncertain. Germline loops: CDR1 MDHEN, CDR2 SYDVKM. Trimming took off 1 base at V and 1 base at J, with 13 bases between the two ends. The CDR3 loop spans 16 amino acids. The CDR3 bases are TGTGCCAGCAGTTTATCCGGATTATGGGGGAACACTGAAGCTTTCTTT. Its protein is CASSLSGLWGNTEAFF. Looking up the rest from reference TRBV28 and TRBJ1-1 gives the full variable domain: DVKVTQSSRYLVKRTGEKVFLECVQDMDHENMFWYRQDPGLGLRLIYFSYDVKMKEKGDIPEGYSVSREKKERFSLILESASTNQTSMYLCASSLSGLWGNTEAFFGQGTRLTVV.

The chain uses TRBV18 and TRBJ2-4; D tentatively fits TRBD1 or TRBD2 (6 bases each). The V end lost 2 bases, the J end lost 3 bases, and 14 bases lay between the germline ends. The CDR3 has 16 amino acids. CDR1 and CDR2 (germline): KGHSH, LQKENI. In nucleotides, the CDR3 is TGTGCCAGCTCACCAAACCCAGGGGAGGTCAAAAACATTCAGTACTTC. It yields the protein CASSPNPGEVKNIQYF.

This clonotype was detected only a few times. The chain combines TRBV27 with TRBJ2-1; D unclear. Trimming removed 2 bases from V and 2 bases from J, with 7 bases in between. Germline lookup yields CDR1 MNHEY and CDR2 SMNVEV (reference sequence). The CDR3 covers 14 residues. This CDR3 reads CASSLGLPYNEQFF. The DNA of the CDR3 is TGTGCCAGCAGTTTAGGTCTGCCCTACAATGAGCAGTTCTTC.

V is TRBV11-3 and J is TRBJ1-2, with D possibly being TRBD1 (6 bases). The germline V gene has CDR1 SGHNT and CDR2 YENEEA. The CDR3 is 18 residues long. V was trimmed by 3 bases and J by 6 bases, leaving 26 bases between them. The CDR3 DNA sequence: TGTGCCAGCAGCTTTAGGAGGGGGGGCGAAGTTGAACGGCATGGCTACACCTTC. The encoded protein is CASSFRRGGEVERHGYTF.

The chain uses TRBV7-8 and TRBJ2-3; no clear D gene. From germline, CDR1 is SGHVS and CDR2 FQNEAQ. This CDR3 region has 12 residues. The V gene lost 4 bases and the J gene lost 2 bases, with 4 bases spanning the gap. The CDR3 reads CASSSPTDTQYF. The CDR3 region has the DNA TGTGCCAGCAGCTCCCCCACAGATACGCAGTATTTT.

Written as DNA, the CDR3 is TGTGCTAGTGGTTTACCCGAGAAGGGGCACGGCGGGGAGCTGTTTTTT. As protein: CASGLPEKGHGGELFF. The V call is TRBV12-5, the J call TRBJ2-2, with D possibly matching TRBD1 (5 bases). Between the trimmed V and J ends, which lost 3 bases and 7 bases, there was a span of 18 bases. CDR1 is LGHNT and CDR2 is FRNRAP in the germline V gene. The CDR3 is made up of 16 amino acids.

This clonotype came up many times. The chain employs TRBV7-9 and TRBJ2-3, with D perhaps TRBD1 or TRBD2 (5 bases each). V lost 8 bases, J lost 4 bases, and 19 bases lay in between. CDR3 length equals 15 residues. Germline V gene lookup returns CDR1 SEHNR and CDR2 FQNEAQ (reference sequence). DNA of the CDR3: TGTGCCAGCTATGACTCCGGGGACGCCCCAGATACGCAGTATTTT. It codes for CASYDSGDAPDTQYF.